This T cell receptor (beta chain) stems from a study of cytomegalovirus exposure and HLA in healthy donors. Study conclusions and caveats: Common viral pathogens seemed to be connected with several of the most significant clusters, according to a later analysis. Differences between HLA loci emerged in a later analysis of TCR association rates, with DRB1 most and HLA-C fewest.

It was with 60 Vbeta and 13 Jbeta primers that the PCR ran. Repertoires were generated with immunoSEQ multiplex PCR, while TCRdb's copy carries only in-frame clones and drops some. The data contain 150,000 to 200,000 clones, approximately 71% of them seen just once; the ten biggest clones take up under 11%. Worth noting for this clone: Its antigen is unidentified.

The sample was PBMCs. The origin of this receptor is a man aged 25 to 45 in good health and CMV-seropositive.

The CDR3 DNA is TGTGCCATACGAGAATCTGGGGCCAACGTCCTGACTTTC. Translating gives CAIRESGANVLTF. The chain employs TRBV15 and TRBJ2-6; no reliable D call. The V end lost 10 bases, the J end lost 1 base, and 8 bases lay between the germline ends. Looked up from germline, CDR1 is LNHNV and CDR2 is YYDKDF (reference sequence). The CDR3 consists of 13 residues.